Presented here are 28 T cell receptor beta chains from one specimen sequenced in a study of cytomegalovirus exposure and HLA in healthy donors. Primers for the PCR totalled 60 Vbeta and 13 Jbeta. The protocol was immunoSEQ multiplex PCR, while the TCRdb copy is restricted to in-frame clones and leaves out a portion. Found here are 150,000 to 200,000 clones, about four fifths of them singletons; the top ten hold roughly 8%. Material for sequencing was PBMCs. The receptors here all came from a male donor in good health and CMV-seropositive.

The chain uses TRBV5-1 and TRBJ1-5, with D possibly matching TRBD1 (5 bases). V lost 4 bases to trimming and J lost 7 bases, with 12 bases between them. This CDR3 spans 13 amino acids. The V gene's germline CDR1 is SGHRS and CDR2 YFSETQ. The CDR3 loop is CASSPEGVQPQHF. In DNA, the CDR3 is TGCGCCAGCAGCCCGGAAGGGGTCCAGCCCCAGCATTTT.

The chain combines TRBV5-5 with TRBJ2-2, with TRBD1 as a possible D gene (6 bases). There are 15 residues in the CDR3. Germline V gives CDR1 SGHKS, CDR2 YYEKEE (reference sequence). V shed 4 bases and J shed 5 bases, with 15 bases lying between them. The chain's CDR3 is CASSLQQGRTGELFF. The CDR3 region has the DNA TGTGCCAGCAGCCTTCAACAGGGCCGAACCGGGGAGCTGTTTTTT.

The chain is built from TRBV7-2 and TRBJ1-2; 7 nucleotides align to TRBD1. J gave up 8 bases and V 4 bases, and 7 bases lay outside the gene matches. CDR3 length: 13 residues. The germline CDR1 and CDR2 sequences are SGHTA and FQGNSA. CDR3: CASSYRQGNGYTF. The CDR3 DNA reads as TGTGCCAGCAGCTACCGACAGGGAAACGGCTACACCTTC. The full variable domain, completed using reference TRBV7-2 and TRBJ1-2, is GAGVSQSPSNKVTEKGKDVELRCDPISGHTALYWYRQSLGQGLEFLIYFQGNSAPDKSGLPSDRFSAERTGGSVSTLTIQRTQQEDSAVYLCASSYRQGNGYTFGSGTRLTVV.

This clone was seen more than once but under ten times. The chain combines TRBV27 with TRBJ2-1; 7 bases are a match to TRBD1. The CDR3 sequence is 16 residues long. Germline V gives CDR1 MNHEY, CDR2 SMNVEV (reference sequence). V gave up 4 bases and J gave up 5 bases; unmatched junction bases: 11. Written as DNA, the CDR3 is TGTGCCAGCAGTTGGGACAGTTCTTTCTTTCACAATGAGCAGTTCTTC. Protein product: CASSWDSSFFHNEQFF.

The gene calls are TRBV14 and TRBJ1-1; D might be TRBD1 (6 bases). The length of the CDR3 is 15 residues. The V gene's germline CDR1 is SGHDN and CDR2 FVKESK. Trimming left V 4 bases short and J 4 bases short, with 16 bases between. CDR3 nucleotides: TGTGCCAGCAGCCCCTGGCGGGGGGCGGTCACTGAAGCTTTCTTT. As protein: CASSPWRGAVTEAFF.

The V gene is TRBV9, the J gene TRBJ1-2; 9 bases align to TRBD1. The CDR3 is made up of 13 amino acids. CDR1 is SGDLS, CDR2 YYNGEE, per germline. The junction had 1 base not matched to a gene; V was cut back by 0 bases and J by 7 bases. CDR3 in amino acids: CASSVVGQGGYTF. The CDR3 nucleotides are TGTGCCAGCAGCGTAGTGGGACAGGGTGGCTACACCTTC.

The genes are TRBV7-8 and TRBJ2-7; 11 nucleotides agree with TRBD2. CDR1 SGHVS and CDR2 FQNEAQ come from the germline V gene. V lost 1 base to trimming and J lost 1 base; unmatched junction nucleotides: 15. The length of the CDR3 is 20 residues. The CDR3 loop is CASSLVLGLGLAGLSYEQYF. CDR3 bases: TGTGCCAGCAGCTTAGTATTGGGTTTAGGACTAGCGGGCCTATCCTACGAGCAGTACTTC.

V gene TRBV28 combines with J gene TRBJ2-2, with a possible D match to TRBD2 (6 bases). The ends were cut back, 6 bases at V and 0 bases at J, with 8 bases in the middle. Germline V gene lookup returns CDR1 MDHEN and CDR2 SYDVKM. The CDR3 runs to 14 residues. CDR3 nucleotide sequence: TGTGCCAGCAGGGGGGGAACGAACACCGGGGAGCTGTTTTTT. It is translated as CASRGGTNTGELFF.

The chain links TRBV5-4 to TRBJ2-2; 9 positions match TRBD2. V was pared by 5 bases and J by 6 bases, with 8 bases of the junction left unmatched. The CDR3 loop spans 15 amino acids. CDR1 and CDR2 (germline): SGHNT, YYREEE (reference sequence). CDR3 DNA: TGTGCCAGCAGTCTAGCGGGACCGCGGTCCGGGGAGCTGTTTTTT. This sequence encodes CASSLAGPRSGELFF. The whole variable domain, filled in from reference TRBV5-4 and TRBJ2-2, reads ETGVTQSPTHLIKTRGQQVTLRCSSQSGHNTVSWYQQALGQGPQFIFQYYREEENGRGNFPPRFSGLQFPNYSSELNVNALELDDSALYLCASSLAGPRSGELFFGEGSRLTVL.

The genes are TRBV5-5 and TRBJ1-1; D is unresolved. V lost 1 base to trimming and J lost 3 bases, with 7 bases between them. Germline V gene lookup returns CDR1 SGHKS and CDR2 YYEKEE (reference sequence). The CDR3 runs to 13 residues. For the CDR3, the DNA is TGTGCCAGCAGCTTGCTCCCCTACACTGAAGCTTTCTTT. Its protein is CASSLLPYTEAFF. The full variable domain, rest sourced from reference TRBV5-5 and TRBJ1-1, is DAGVTQSPTHLIKTRGQQVTLRCSPISGHKSVSWYQQVLGQGPQFIFQYYEKEERGRGNFPDRFSARQFPNYSSELNVNALLLGDSALYLCASSLLPYTEAFFGQGTRLTVV.

The chain links TRBV7-2 to TRBJ2-3; 12 bases are shared with TRBD1. This CDR3 has 16 residues. The V gene end was trimmed by 3 bases and the J gene end by 4 bases; junction bases not matched to a gene: 5. The V gene's germline CDR1 is SGHTA and CDR2 FQGNSA. This chain's CDR3 is CASSFSGTGGADTQYF. The DNA for the CDR3 is TGTGCCAGCAGCTTTTCAGGGACAGGGGGCGCAGATACGCAGTATTTT.

The gene calls are TRBV5-4 and TRBJ1-2; possibly TRBD1 for D (6 bases). The CDR3 consists of 14 residues. Germline V CDR1 and CDR2: SGHNT, YYREEE (reference sequence). Trimming stripped 6 bases from V and 7 bases from J, with 19 bases between. The CDR3: CASTPPGDRLGYTF. The DNA of the CDR3 is TGTGCCAGCACACCCCCCGGAGACAGGCTTGGCTACACCTTC.

V and J are TRBV25-1 and TRBJ2-7; tentative D call: TRBD1 (5 bases). From germline, CDR1 is MGHDK and CDR2 SYGVNS. V lost 7 bases and J lost 4, with 8 bases in between. The CDR3 is 11 residues long. DNA of the CDR3: TGTGCCAGCATGGACATATACGAGCAGTACTTC. Translated, it gives CASMDIYEQYF.

The gene calls are TRBV5-4 and TRBJ1-1; tentatively, D is TRBD1 (6 bases). Trimming stripped 1 base from V and 3 bases from J, with 10 bases between. Germline CDR1 and CDR2: SGHNT and YYREEE (reference sequence). This CDR3 contains 14 residues. CDR3 sequence (DNA): TGTGCCAGCAGCTTGCCTGGGGGCGACACTGAAGCTTTCTTT. As protein: CASSLPGGDTEAFF.

The chain has TRBV11-2 and TRBJ2-7; TRBD1 aligns across 8 bases. Unmatched junction bases numbered 10, after V lost 8 bases and J lost 4 bases. This CDR3 comprises 14 residues. Germline V gives CDR1 SGHAT, CDR2 FQNNGV. This chain's CDR3 is CASGGARGRYEQYF. In nucleotides, the CDR3 is TGTGCCAGCGGCGGAGCCAGGGGGCGGTACGAGCAGTACTTC.

This rearrangement joins TRBV2 to TRBJ2-1; 8 bases fit TRBD2. J gave up 5 bases and V 7 bases, and 13 bases lay outside the gene matches. Germline V gives CDR1 SNHLY, CDR2 FYNNEI. The CDR3 length is 16 residues. DNA for the CDR3: TGTGCCAGCACGTCCCCGCTAGCGGGCAGGGACAATGAGCAGTTCTTC. It specifies CASTSPLAGRDNEQFF.

V gene TRBV7-2 combines with J gene TRBJ1-2, with TRBD1 as a possible D gene (6 bases). The CDR3 spans 12 residues. Per the germline V gene, CDR1 is SGHTA and CDR2 is FQGNSA. V gave up 5 bases and J gave up 12 bases, with 16 bases separating them. The chain's CDR3 is CASSPVRGGHTF. DNA of the CDR3: TGTGCCAGCAGCCCCGTTAGGGGGGGCCACACCTTC.

This sequence joins TRBV7-9 and TRBJ2-7; TRBD2 matches at 8 bases. Germline V gene data show CDR1 as SEHNR and CDR2 as FQNEAQ (reference sequence). V trimming: 1 base; J trimming: 2 bases; junction bases outside the gene matches: 4. The CDR3 has 15 amino acids. The CDR3 loop reads CASSLVGGGPYEQYF. The CDR3 coding sequence is TGTGCCAGCAGCTTAGTGGGCGGGGGGCCCTACGAGCAGTACTTC.

The chain has TRBV18 and TRBJ1-1; D may be TRBD1 (5 bases). The germline gives CDR1 KGHSH, CDR2 LQKENI. The CDR3 spans 13 residues. V dropped 2 bases and J dropped 7 bases, with 11 bases sitting between them. CDR3 protein: CASSPGASGEAFF. DNA for the CDR3: TGTGCCAGCTCACCAGGGGCCAGTGGTGAAGCTTTCTTT.

The chain is built from TRBV7-2 and TRBJ2-2; 10 nucleotides agree with TRBD2. V shed 2 bases and J 5 bases; nucleotides not matched to a gene: 8. Germline values: CDR1 SGHTA, CDR2 FQGNSA. The CDR3 runs 17 residues. CDR3 in DNA: TGTGCCAGCAGCTTATCCCCTAGCGGGAGAGGGACCGGGGAGCTGTTTTTT. This gives the protein CASSLSPSGRGTGELFF. Full variable domain (rest looked up from reference TRBV7-2 and TRBJ2-2): GAGVSQSPSNKVTEKGKDVELRCDPISGHTALYWYRQSLGQGLEFLIYFQGNSAPDKSGLPSDRFSAERTGGSVSTLTIQRTQQEDSAVYLCASSLSPSGRGTGELFFGEGSRLTVL.

The chain joins TRBV6-1 to TRBJ1-2; maybe TRBD1 (6 bases). This CDR3 comprises 14 residues. The V and J ends lost 1 base and 4 bases respectively, with 10 bases between them. The V gene's germline CDR1 is MNHNS and CDR2 SASEGT. Here the CDR3 reads CASSEVGQSYGYTF. CDR3 nucleotides: TGTGCCAGCAGTGAAGTTGGACAGAGCTATGGCTACACCTTC.

The chain employs TRBV18 and TRBJ2-3, with D perhaps TRBD1 (5 bases). CDR1 is KGHSH and CDR2 is LQKENI in the germline V gene. This CDR3 is 13 amino acids long. Trimming pared 4 bases from V and 5 bases from J, leaving 10 bases between. This CDR3 is CASSRTLIDTQYF. The DNA for the CDR3 is TGTGCCAGCTCACGGACATTGATAGATACGCAGTATTTT.

This chain uses TRBV28 with TRBJ1-1; 8 positions agree with TRBD1. Trimming took 8 bases from V and 3 from J; bases not matched to a gene: 8. Germline V CDR1 and CDR2: MDHEN, SYDVKM. The CDR3 is 14 residues long. The CDR3 spells CASPRQGQDTEAFF. In DNA form, the CDR3 reads TGTGCCAGCCCTAGGCAGGGACAGGACACTGAAGCTTTCTTT.

J is TRBJ2-5 and V is TRBV5-1; 10 positions match TRBD2. This CDR3 spans 16 amino acids. The trim removed 0 bases at V and 5 bases at J, leaving 7 bases unmatched. Germline V gives CDR1 SGHRS, CDR2 YFSETQ. This CDR3 reads CASSLVASGGSETQYF. The CDR3, as DNA: TGCGCCAGCAGCTTGGTCGCTAGCGGGGGTTCGGAGACCCAGTACTTC.

The chain has TRBV10-3 and TRBJ2-7, with 11 bases that match TRBD1. Trimming took 6 bases from V and 6 from J; bases not matched to a gene: 10. The CDR3 is 15 residues long. Germline lookup yields CDR1 ENHRY and CDR2 SYGVKD. In nucleotides, the CDR3 is TGTGCCATCAGGGAGACCGGGACAGGGGGAGTCGAGCAGTACTTC. This translates into CAIRETGTGGVEQYF.

The chain carries TRBV7-9 and TRBJ2-7; D possibly corresponds to TRBD1 (6 bases). V lost 0 bases to trimming and J lost 0 bases, with 9 bases between them. Germline V gene lookup returns CDR1 SEHNR and CDR2 FQNEAQ (reference sequence). This CDR3 has 15 amino acids. The CDR3 nucleotides read TGTGCCAGCAGCTTAGCGGGGGCCAGCTCCTACGAGCAGTACTTC. Protein sequence: CASSLAGASSYEQYF.

V and J are TRBV28 and TRBJ1-2; a weak D match, TRBD1 (6 bases). The CDR3 runs to 13 residues. CDR1 and CDR2 from the germline V gene are MDHEN and SYDVKM. Trimming stripped 6 bases from V and 4 bases from J, with 12 bases between. The CDR3 DNA follows: TGTGCCAGCAGCTTAGGACAGCCCTATGGCTACACCTTC. Protein product: CASSLGQPYGYTF.

The chain couples TRBV6-6 to TRBJ2-4, with unresolved D. Germline values: CDR1 MNHNY, CDR2 SVGAGI (reference sequence). The V end lost 9 bases, the J end lost 5 bases, and 11 bases lay between the germline ends. CDR3 length: 12 amino acids. The CDR3 spells CASLSGENIQYF. DNA of the CDR3: TGTGCCAGTCTTTCCGGTGAAAACATTCAGTACTTC.